Included here is one T cell receptor beta chain sequence, with context. The antigen is unknown. Repertoires were generated with immunoSEQ multiplex PCR, while TCRdb's copy carries only in-frame clones and drops some. Of tens of thousands of clones in the sample, roughly 80% were seen once. The sample originates from a study of radiotherapy plus CTLA-4 blockade in lung cancer. Whole-study results and caveats: Researchers report tumor-derived TCR clones expanding in blood after radiotherapy plus ipilimumab.

Alongside CTLA-4 blockade with ipilimumab, patients with chemo-refractory metastatic non-small-cell lung cancer received focal radiation. The receptor was derived from a human donor with non-small cell lung cancer who had stable disease on radiotherapy plus ipilimumab. Sequencing was performed on peripheral blood, taken from a patient treated with radiotherapy plus ipilimumab.

CDR3 sequence: CASRSDQKFLYTEAFF. Written as DNA, the CDR3 is TGTGCCAGTAGAAGCGATCAGAAGTTTCTGTACACTGAAGCTTTCTTT. J is TRBJ1-1 and V is TRBV19, with D unclear. Germline V gives CDR1 LNHDA, CDR2 SQIVND (reference sequence). This CDR3 contains 16 residues. Trimming removed 6 bases at V and 3 bases at J, with 20 bases between.